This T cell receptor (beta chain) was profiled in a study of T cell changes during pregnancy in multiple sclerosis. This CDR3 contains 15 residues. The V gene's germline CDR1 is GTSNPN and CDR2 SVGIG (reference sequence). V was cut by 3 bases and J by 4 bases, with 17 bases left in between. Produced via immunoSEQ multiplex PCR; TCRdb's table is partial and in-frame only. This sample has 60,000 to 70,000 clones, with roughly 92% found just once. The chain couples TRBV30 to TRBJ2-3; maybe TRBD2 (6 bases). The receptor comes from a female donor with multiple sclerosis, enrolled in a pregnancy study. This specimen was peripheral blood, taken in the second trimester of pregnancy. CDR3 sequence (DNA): TGTGCCTGGAGGGGCAAGGAGGGGAGGTCAGATACGCAGTATTTT. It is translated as CAWRGKEGRSDTQYF.